This T cell receptor (beta chain) stems from a study of regulatory T cells in long-lasting Graves disease. Turning to the study itself: The criterion for persistent Graves' disease was over 5 years of antithyroid drugs with positive TSH receptor antibodies.

The time point: persistent/refractory GD, antithyroid drugs over 5 years with positive TRAb. PBMC RNA was the source of the TCR library. The authors built TCR beta libraries using iRepertoire HTBI primers and Arm-PCR of CDR3 regions. Authors' processing steps: Segment identification across samples yielded roughly 62 TRBV and fewer than 15 TRBJ segments. TCRdb independently ran MiXCR on the multiplex PCR reads; one entry per CDR3 protein. TCRdb, rather than the study authors, made the V and J calls. This table has a few hundred thousand distinct CDR3 sequences, 23% appearing once. The CDR3 extends over 14 amino acids. Trimming left V 1 base short and J 4 bases short, with 8 bases between. The germline V gene has CDR1 MGHRA and CDR2 YSYEKL. Findings and limits, study-wide: TRBV28, TRBJ1-2 and TRBJ2-5 were segments that persistent disease favored. Newly diagnosed Graves' patients exceeded persistent ones in TCR diversity.

Notes on this clonotype: Antigen unknown.

The specimen was peripheral blood mononuclear cells (PBMCs), collected when the disease was refractory, from a patient treated with antithyroid drugs. The receptor's source is a female donor with Graves disease. The chain uses TRBV4-1 and TRBJ1-5; no definite D call. The CDR3 sequence is CASSQGLENQPQHF. Written as DNA, the CDR3 is TGCGCCAGCAGCCAAGGCCTGGAAAATCAGCCCCAGCATTTT.